The 25 T cell receptor beta chains below come from one sample, sequenced in a study of cytomegalovirus exposure and HLA in healthy donors (dated by TCRdb to 2016 to 2017). The library was produced with the immunoSEQ multiplex PCR assay. A mixture of 60 forward primers for TCR Vbeta segments and 13 reverse primers for TCR Jbeta segments was used in the multiplex PCR. The source is immuneACCESS, and TCRdb retained only in-frame sequences with V and J called. Part of the clones is not carried over; for the studies checked, unresolved V genes explain less than half of this, and the remainder is unexplained. Within this sample are some 85,000 clones, with 78% of them counted one time only. Under 7% of the sample lies in the top ten. Sequencing input: PBMCs. The source is a man younger than 35 in good health and CMV-seropositive.

This rearrangement joins TRBV10-3 to TRBJ2-1, with D possibly matching TRBD2 (6 bases). This CDR3 has 16 residues. From germline, CDR1 is ENHRY and CDR2 SYGVKD. V lost 10 bases and J lost 4, with 23 bases in between. CDR3 coding DNA: TGTGCCACTGGAGTCGGAGGGAACGTGGCGTACAATGAGCAGTTCTTC. It translates to CATGVGGNVAYNEQFF.

This clone was seen just once. The chain joins TRBV7-2 to TRBJ2-1; TRBD1 might be the D (7 bases). Trimming took 5 bases from V and 4 from J, leaving 15 bases between them. CDR3 length: 15 residues. Germline assignment: CDR1 SGHTA and CDR2 FQGNSA. The CDR3 sequence is CASSPPGGTYNEQFF. The CDR3 nucleotides are TGTGCCAGCAGCCCCCCAGGGGGGACTTACAATGAGCAGTTCTTC.

The chain has TRBV25-1 and TRBJ2-7; 7 nucleotides agree with TRBD2. J gave up 3 bases and V 10 bases, and 15 bases lay outside the gene matches. The germline gives CDR1 MGHDK, CDR2 SYGVNS. CDR3 length: 15 amino acids. CDR3 residues: CATRYGASGNYEQYF. The CDR3 DNA follows: TGTGCCACCCGCTACGGGGCTAGCGGAAACTACGAGCAGTACTTC.

The CDR3 nucleotides are TGCGCCAGCAGTGAGTCTAGCGGGAGCTCCTACGAGCAGTACTTC. It encodes CASSESSGSSYEQYF. This chain uses TRBV10-1 with TRBJ2-7; 9 bases match TRBD2. The CDR3 is made up of 15 amino acids. V dropped 0 bases and J dropped 0; count of bases not matched to a gene: 0. Per the germline V gene, CDR1 is WNHNN and CDR2 is SYGVQD (reference sequence).

Regarding this clone: The sample has other DNA sequences that encode this CDR3 too. The CDR3 bases are TGCGCCAGCAGCTGGACAGGGGCAAACACTGAAGCTTTCTTT. Translation: CASSWTGANTEAFF. The rearrangement joins TRBV5-1 to TRBJ1-1, with 9 bases lining up with TRBD1. Germline lookup yields CDR1 SGHRS and CDR2 YFSETQ. The CDR3 spans 14 residues. V gave up 3 bases and J gave up 2 bases; unmatched junction bases: 2. Full variable domain (remainder filled in from reference TRBV5-1 and TRBJ1-1): KAGVTQTPRYLIKTRGQQVTLSCSPISGHRSVSWYQQTPGQGLQFLFEYFSETQRNKGNFPGRFSGRQFSNSRSEMNVSTLELGDSALYLCASSWTGANTEAFFGQGTRLTVV.

The chain links TRBV29-1 to TRBJ2-5; TRBD2 aligns across 10 bases. V shed 7 bases and J 4 bases; nucleotides not matched to a gene: 6. The CDR3 spans 13 residues. Germline CDR1 reads SQVTM; CDR2 reads ANQGSEA. The CDR3 bases are TGCAGCGCACTAGCGGGGAACAGAGAGACCCAGTACTTC. Amino acid sequence: CSALAGNRETQYF.

V is TRBV6-5 and J is TRBJ2-1; no clear D. CDR1 is MNHEY and CDR2 is SVGAGI in the germline V gene. The CDR3 is 11 amino acids. Deletions cut 5 bases from V and 7 bases from J, with 6 bases between. Here the CDR3 DNA reads TGTGCCAGCAGTCCGAGAAATGAGCAGTTCTTC. Translated, it gives CASSPRNEQFF.

The chain carries TRBV4-1 and TRBJ1-5; D ambiguous. Germline CDR1 is MGHRA and CDR2 is YSYEKL. The ends were cut back, 3 bases at V and 4 bases at J, with 19 bases in the middle. CDR3 length: 17 residues. The CDR3 DNA reads TGCGCCAGCAGCCAGCCCGGGAACCAAGGCCCGAATCAGCCCCAGCATTTT. Its translation is CASSQPGNQGPNQPQHF.

The gene calls are TRBV18 and TRBJ2-7; the match to TRBD1 covers 12 bases. The V gene's germline CDR1 is KGHSH and CDR2 LQKENI. With 4 bases clipped from V and 7 bases from J, the junction kept 8 bases outside the gene matches. The length of the CDR3 is 15 residues. The CDR3 reads CASSQTGTGGIEQYF. The CDR3 coding sequence is TGTGCCAGCTCACAAACCGGGACAGGGGGCATAGAGCAGTACTTC.

The count of this clone is one. The chain employs TRBV20-1 and TRBJ1-2; no definite D call. CDR1 is DFQATT and CDR2 is SNEGSKA in the germline V gene (reference sequence). This CDR3 is 11 amino acids long. The CDR3 region has the DNA TGCAGCGTTAGCGAGGACTATGGCTACACCTTC. This encodes CSVSEDYGYTF.

The chain carries TRBV9 and TRBJ1-1; 11 nucleotides match TRBD1. This CDR3 has 14 amino acids. Germline CDR1 SGDLS, CDR2 YYNGEE. Trimming took 2 bases from V and 4 from J; bases not matched to a gene: 1. This CDR3 reads CASSVGTGGTEAFF. DNA for the CDR3: TGTGCCAGCAGCGTCGGGACAGGGGGCACTGAAGCTTTCTTT.

The chain has TRBV27 and TRBJ2-7, with D perhaps TRBD2 (5 bases). The CDR3 has 14 residues. Germline lookup yields CDR1 MNHEY and CDR2 SMNVEV (reference sequence). Trimming removed 0 bases from V and 4 bases from J, with 10 bases in between. CDR3 sequence (DNA): TGTGCCAGCAGTTTATCGAAGGGAGATTACGAGCAGTACTTC. The encoded protein is CASSLSKGDYEQYF.

This chain connects TRBV10-2 to TRBJ2-7; 10 positions agree with TRBD2. The V gene's germline CDR1 is WSHSY and CDR2 SAAADI. J lost 4 bases, V lost 6 bases, and 9 bases had no gene match. This CDR3 is built from 15 residues. The CDR3 bases are TGCGCCAGCAGACTATCTAGCGGGAGTTTTTACGAGCAGTACTTC. This codes for CASRLSSGSFYEQYF.

The chain links TRBV6-5 to TRBJ2-5, with a tentative D call TRBD2 (5 bases). Germline CDR1 and CDR2: MNHEY and SVGAGI. The V and J ends lost 6 bases and 0 bases respectively, with 11 bases between them. The CDR3 covers 14 residues. The CDR3 DNA reads as TGTGCCAGCAGGGGTAGGGAGTACCAAGAGACCCAGTACTTC. As protein: CASRGREYQETQYF.

Here the CDR3 DNA reads TGTGCCAGTAGGGACAGGGGAGATACGCAGTATTTT. Residues: CASRDRGDTQYF. The chain employs TRBV19 and TRBJ2-3; 9 nucleotides line up with TRBD1. The junction had 0 bases not matched to a gene; V was cut back by 6 bases and J by 5 bases. CDR1 and CDR2 (germline): LNHDA, SQIVND (reference sequence). There are 12 residues in the CDR3.

The chain combines TRBV19 with TRBJ2-1; 7 nucleotides match TRBD2. This CDR3 comprises 14 residues. With 3 bases clipped from V and 8 bases from J, the junction kept 7 bases outside the gene matches. Germline assignment: CDR1 LNHDA and CDR2 SQIVND (reference sequence). CDR3 sequence (DNA): TGTGCCAGTAGTATGGTAGGCGGGAGCCATGAGCAGTTCTTC. Protein product: CASSMVGGSHEQFF.

This sequence joins TRBV5-1 and TRBJ2-7; 7 nucleotides align to TRBD1. Per the germline V gene, CDR1 is SGHRS and CDR2 is YFSETQ. The junction had 5 bases not matched to a gene; V was cut back by 2 bases and J by 3 bases. This CDR3 region has 14 residues. CDR3 bases: TGCGCCAGCAGCTTACCGGGACAGTACTACGAGCAGTACTTC. It is translated as CASSLPGQYYEQYF.

The V gene is TRBV27, the J gene TRBJ2-1; 7 bases are a match to TRBD1. J lost 9 bases, V lost 3 bases, and 11 bases had no gene match. CDR3 length equals 15 residues. Germline values: CDR1 MNHEY, CDR2 SMNVEV (reference sequence). CDR3 loop: CASSFEGAYVAEQFF. CDR3 bases: TGTGCCAGCAGTTTCGAGGGGGCTTATGTTGCTGAGCAGTTCTTC.

The CDR3 protein is CASSLQGVRNEQFF. CDR3 nucleotide sequence: TGTGCCAGCAGTTTACAGGGGGTTCGCAATGAGCAGTTCTTC. The V and J genes are TRBV27 and TRBJ2-1, with 7 bases aligning to TRBD1. The trim removed 2 bases at V and 6 bases at J, leaving 4 bases unmatched. Germline V gene lookup returns CDR1 MNHEY and CDR2 SMNVEV (reference sequence). The CDR3 is 14 amino acids.

V usage is TRBV6-5 and J usage is TRBJ2-2, with 8 bases that match TRBD1. The CDR3 is 15 amino acids. After removal of 4 bases from V and 6 bases from J, the junction contained 7 bases not matched to a gene. Germline V gene data show CDR1 as MNHEY and CDR2 as SVGAGI. CDR3 sequence: CASSFRTGFSGELFF. In nucleotides, the CDR3 is TGTGCCAGCAGTTTCCGGACAGGGTTTTCCGGGGAGCTGTTTTTT.

The V call is TRBV2, the J call TRBJ2-1, with D unclear. CDR3 length: 12 residues. Germline assignment: CDR1 SNHLY and CDR2 FYNNEI. V was trimmed by 6 bases and J by 9 bases, leaving 12 bases between them. The CDR3 here is CASRLVMGEQFF. DNA of the CDR3: TGTGCCAGCAGGCTAGTCATGGGTGAGCAGTTCTTC.

The V gene is TRBV6-1, the J gene TRBJ1-1, with 8 bases lining up with TRBD1. The CDR3 totals 13 residues. The germline CDR1 and CDR2 sequences are MNHNS and SASEGT. With V trimmed by 6 bases and J by 1 base, 1 base remained unmatched. The CDR3 loop reads CASRGQANTEAFF. The CDR3 DNA reads TGTGCCAGCAGGGGACAGGCGAACACTGAAGCTTTCTTT.

This chain connects TRBV29-1 to TRBJ1-2; 12 bases align to TRBD1. The CDR3 extends over 13 amino acids. The germline V gene has CDR1 SQVTM and CDR2 ANQGSEA. After removal of 6 bases from V and 7 bases from J, the junction contained 6 bases not matched to a gene. The CDR3 bases are TGCAGCGTCCGGGACAGGGGGCAGGGTGGCTACACCTTC. This codes for CSVRDRGQGGYTF.

The CDR3 bases are TGCGCCAGCAGTGACCCCGACTGGCGCACAGATACGCAGTATTTT. Translation gives CASSDPDWRTDTQYF. V gene TRBV10-2 combines with J gene TRBJ2-3; D remains ambiguous. The germline gives CDR1 WSHSY, CDR2 SAAADI. The V and J ends lost 3 bases and 1 base respectively, with 11 bases between them. The CDR3 consists of 15 residues.

V usage is TRBV11-2 and J usage is TRBJ2-1, with 7 bases matching TRBD1. The CDR3 totals 13 residues. J lost 10 bases, V lost 5 bases, and 8 bases had no gene match. Germline CDR1 and CDR2: SGHAT and FQNNGV. The CDR3 reads CASSGILDREQFF. In nucleotides, the CDR3 is TGTGCCAGCAGCGGGATCTTGGACAGGGAGCAGTTCTTC.